This T cell receptor beta chain originates from a study of OX40 agonist ivuxolimab in advanced cancers. Study-level information: People in dose escalation had one of these cancers: hepatocellular carcinoma, melanoma, renal cell or head and neck cancer. It was permissible to have had prior anti-PD-1, anti-PD-L1 or anti-CTLA-4 therapy, and around 40% had some.

Here immunoSEQ multiplex PCR was the method, and the copy in TCRdb shows in-frame clones only, minus some. Of about 82,000 clones in the sample, 88% were seen once. The V end was cut by 4 bases, the J end by 5 bases, with 17 bases between. Germline values: CDR1 SNHLY, CDR2 FYNNEI. The CDR3 length is 15 residues. The sample consisted of CD4+ or CD8+ T cells sorted from blood, taken in a trial of the OX40 agonist ivuxolimab. The rearrangement uses TRBV2 and TRBJ1-1, with D possibly matching TRBD1 (5 bases). This clonotype originated in an adult with an advanced solid tumor such as melanoma, head and neck, liver or kidney cancer. CDR3 protein: CASSVGPGRTTEAFF. The CDR3 DNA reads TGTGCCAGCAGTGTAGGGCCAGGCAGGACAACTGAAGCTTTCTTT. The variable domain in full, completed from reference TRBV2 and TRBJ1-1, reads EPEVTQTPSHQVTQMGQEVILRCVPISNHLYFYWYRQILGQKVEFLVSFYNNEISEKSEIFDDQFSVERPDGSNFTLKIRSTKLEDSAMYFCASSVGPGRTTEAFFGQGTRLTVV.